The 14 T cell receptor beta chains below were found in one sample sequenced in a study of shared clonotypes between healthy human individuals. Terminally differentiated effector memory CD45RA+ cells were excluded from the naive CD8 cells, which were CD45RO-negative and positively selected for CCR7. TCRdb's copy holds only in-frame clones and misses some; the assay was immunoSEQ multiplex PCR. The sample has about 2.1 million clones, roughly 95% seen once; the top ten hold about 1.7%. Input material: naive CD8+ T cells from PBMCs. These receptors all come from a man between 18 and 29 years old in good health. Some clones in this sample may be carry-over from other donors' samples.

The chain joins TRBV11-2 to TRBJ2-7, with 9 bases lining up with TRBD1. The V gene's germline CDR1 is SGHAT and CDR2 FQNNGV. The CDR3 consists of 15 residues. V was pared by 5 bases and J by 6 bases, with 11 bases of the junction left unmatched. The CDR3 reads CASSGRTGDQGEQYF. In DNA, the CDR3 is TGTGCCAGCAGCGGGAGGACAGGGGATCAAGGCGAGCAGTACTTC. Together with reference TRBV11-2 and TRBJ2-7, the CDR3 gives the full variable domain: EAGVAQSPRYKIIEKRQSVAFWCNPISGHATLYWYQQILGQGPKLLIQFQNNGVVDDSQLPKDRFSAERLKGVDSTLKIQPAKLEDSAVYLCASSGRTGDQGEQYFGPGTRLTVT.

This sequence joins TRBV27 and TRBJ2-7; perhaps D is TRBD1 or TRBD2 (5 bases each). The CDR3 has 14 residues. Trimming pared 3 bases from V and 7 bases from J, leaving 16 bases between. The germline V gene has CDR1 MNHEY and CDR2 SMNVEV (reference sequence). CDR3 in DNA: TGTGCCAGCAGTTTGAGGCAGGGCTCGGGGGAGCAGTACTTC. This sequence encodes CASSLRQGSGEQYF.

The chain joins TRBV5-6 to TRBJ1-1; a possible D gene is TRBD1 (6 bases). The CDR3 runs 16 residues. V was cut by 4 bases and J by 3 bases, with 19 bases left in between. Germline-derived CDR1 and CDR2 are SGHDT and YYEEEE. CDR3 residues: CASSLPAGDWDTEAFF. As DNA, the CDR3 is TGTGCCAGCAGCCTTCCTGCAGGGGATTGGGACACTGAAGCTTTCTTT.

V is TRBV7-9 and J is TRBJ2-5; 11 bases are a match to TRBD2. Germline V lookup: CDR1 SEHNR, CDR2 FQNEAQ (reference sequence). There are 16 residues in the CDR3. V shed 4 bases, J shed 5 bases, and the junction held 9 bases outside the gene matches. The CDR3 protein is CASSSFSGRAKETQYF. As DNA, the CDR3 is TGTGCCAGCAGCTCGTTTAGCGGGAGGGCCAAGGAGACCCAGTACTTC.

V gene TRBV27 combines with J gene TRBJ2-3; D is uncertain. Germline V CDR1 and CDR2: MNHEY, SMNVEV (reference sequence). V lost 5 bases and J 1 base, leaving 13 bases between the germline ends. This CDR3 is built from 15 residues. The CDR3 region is CASSIPSEGTDTQYF. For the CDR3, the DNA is TGTGCCAGCAGTATTCCCAGCGAAGGCACAGATACGCAGTATTTT.

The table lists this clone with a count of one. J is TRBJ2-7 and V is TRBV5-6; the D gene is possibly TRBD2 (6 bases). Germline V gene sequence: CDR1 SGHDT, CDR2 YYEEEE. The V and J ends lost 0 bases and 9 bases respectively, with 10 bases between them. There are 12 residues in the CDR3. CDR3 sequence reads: CASSLGRDRQYF. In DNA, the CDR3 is TGTGCCAGCAGCTTGGGGCGGGACCGGCAGTACTTC.

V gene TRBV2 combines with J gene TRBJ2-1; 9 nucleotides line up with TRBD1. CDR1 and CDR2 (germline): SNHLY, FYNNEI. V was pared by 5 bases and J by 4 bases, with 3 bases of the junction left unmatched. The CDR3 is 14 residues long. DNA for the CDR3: TGTGCCAGCAGTTCGGGGACAGGGTACAATGAGCAGTTCTTC. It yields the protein CASSSGTGYNEQFF.

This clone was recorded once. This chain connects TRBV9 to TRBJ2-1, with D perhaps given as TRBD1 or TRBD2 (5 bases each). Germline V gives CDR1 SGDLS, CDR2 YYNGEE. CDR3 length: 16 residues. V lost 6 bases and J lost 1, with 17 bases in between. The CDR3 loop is CASNMGPPGSYNEQFF. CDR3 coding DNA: TGTGCCAGCAATATGGGACCCCCTGGGTCCTACAATGAGCAGTTCTTC. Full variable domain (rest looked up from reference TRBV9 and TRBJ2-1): DSGVTQTPKHLITATGQRVTLRCSPRSGDLSVYWYQQSLDQGLQFLIQYYNGEERAKGNILERFSAQQFPDLHSELNLSSLELGDSALYFCASNMGPPGSYNEQFFGPGTRLTVL.

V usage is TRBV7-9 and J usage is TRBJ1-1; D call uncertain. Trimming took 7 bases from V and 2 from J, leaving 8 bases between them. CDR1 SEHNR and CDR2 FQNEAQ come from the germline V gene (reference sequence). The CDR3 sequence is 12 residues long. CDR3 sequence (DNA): TGTGCCAGCACCCTGCTTAACACTGAAGCTTTCTTT. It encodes CASTLLNTEAFF.

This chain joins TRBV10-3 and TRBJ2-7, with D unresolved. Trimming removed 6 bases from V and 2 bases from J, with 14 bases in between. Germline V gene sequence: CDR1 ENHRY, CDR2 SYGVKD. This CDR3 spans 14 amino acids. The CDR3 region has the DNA TGTGCCATCAGGTCGGCAGGTGAGACCTACGAGCAGTACTTC. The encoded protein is CAIRSAGETYEQYF.

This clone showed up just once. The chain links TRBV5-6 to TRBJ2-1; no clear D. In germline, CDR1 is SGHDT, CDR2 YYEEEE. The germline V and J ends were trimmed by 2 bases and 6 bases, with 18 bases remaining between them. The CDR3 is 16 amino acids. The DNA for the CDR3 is TGTGCCAGCAGCTTAGGTTCGGTAGAATGGGGCAATGAGCAGTTCTTC. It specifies CASSLGSVEWGNEQFF. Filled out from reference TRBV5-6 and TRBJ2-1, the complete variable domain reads DAGVTQSPTHLIKTRGQQVTLRCSPKSGHDTVSWYQQALGQGPQFIFQYYEEEERQRGNFPDRFSGHQFPNYSSELNVNALLLGDSALYLCASSLGSVEWGNEQFFGPGTRLTVL.

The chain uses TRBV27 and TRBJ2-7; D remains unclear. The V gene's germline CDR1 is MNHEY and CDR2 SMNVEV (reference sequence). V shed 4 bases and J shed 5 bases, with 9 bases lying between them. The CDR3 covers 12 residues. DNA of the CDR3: TGTGCCAGCAGTTCCCCAGGCCACGAGCAGTACTTC. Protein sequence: CASSSPGHEQYF.

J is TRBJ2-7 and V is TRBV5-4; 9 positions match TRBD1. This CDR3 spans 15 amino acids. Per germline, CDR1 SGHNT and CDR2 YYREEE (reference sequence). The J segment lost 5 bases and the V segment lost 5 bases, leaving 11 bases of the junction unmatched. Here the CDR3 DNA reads TGTGCCAGCAGACACTCCGGGACAGGGTTTCACGAGCAGTACTTC. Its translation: CASRHSGTGFHEQYF.

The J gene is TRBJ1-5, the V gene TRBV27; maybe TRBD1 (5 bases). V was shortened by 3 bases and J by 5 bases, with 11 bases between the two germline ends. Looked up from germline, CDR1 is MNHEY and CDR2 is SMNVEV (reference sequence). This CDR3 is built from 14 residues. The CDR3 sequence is CASSFGRVDQPQHF. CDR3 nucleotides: TGTGCCAGCAGTTTCGGCAGGGTCGATCAGCCCCAGCATTTT.